This record concerns one TCR beta chain sequence. No antigen is known for it. The CDR3 covers 13 residues. Trimming cost V 3 bases and J 8 bases, with 13 bases left between them. CDR1 is SGHAT and CDR2 is FQNNGV in the germline V gene. The data belong to a study of shared clonotypes between healthy human individuals. For the study at large: CD4 naive and memory got three plates each, CD8 naive two, CD8 memory one.

Measured with immunoSEQ multiplex PCR; TCRdb has only the in-frame clones, and not every one. The table includes some 2,000,000 clones, 95% detected once. Memory CD4+ cells were the fraction left after CD45RA+ naive selection. General study results and limits: Investigators collected only blood, and repertoires in tissues likely differ.

This sequence joins TRBV11-2 and TRBJ1-2, with D tentatively TRBD1 (6 bases). Sequenced material: naive CD4+ T cells sorted from blood. Subset meaning: CD45RA+ positively selected. The receptor comes from a man aged 18 to 35 in good health. This chain's CDR3 is CASSFGGLSGYTF. The CDR3 bases are TGTGCCAGCAGCTTTGGGGGCCTCAGCGGCTACACCTTC.